This T cell receptor (beta chain) was captured in a study of shared clonotypes between healthy human individuals. In germline, CDR1 is SGHTA, CDR2 FQGNSA. With 5 bases clipped from V and 2 bases from J, the junction kept 10 bases outside the gene matches. The CDR3 is 16 amino acids. Here immunoSEQ multiplex PCR was the method, and the copy in TCRdb shows in-frame clones only, minus some. The sample lists some 2.1 million clones; roughly 96% were seen once. The gene calls are TRBV7-2 and TRBJ2-7; 9 nucleotides align to TRBD2. Sequencing used naive CD4+ T cells sorted from blood. Subset given: CD45RA+ positively selected. This TCR was sampled from a man between 18 and 29 years old in good health. The CDR3 DNA follows: TGTGCCAGCAGCCCACAAGTTTCTAGCGGGACCTACGAGCAGTACTTC. Protein sequence: CASSPQVSSGTYEQYF.